This TCR beta chain was identified during a study of T cells after yellow fever vaccination. Study-wide results and limits: Some clonotypes were seen in both the CD4 and the CD8 compartments. These made up a small share and likely arose from convergent recombination. Among primary-vaccination clones, most reappeared after the booster, at around 97% for CD4 and 85% to 90% for CD8. By day 5 rather than day 15, the secondary response had peaked, though it was weaker.

Remarks on this clonotype: Its antigen is as yet unknown.

Researchers made TCR cDNA using 5'RACE template switching, and this step added a universal primer site and UMIs. In TCRdb, the 5' RACE reads were re-called with MiXCR into one record per CDR3 protein. The sample has about 110,000 distinct CDR3 sequences, 7% to 8.5% seen once. V shed 3 bases and J shed 3 bases, with 15 bases lying between them. Looked up from germline, CDR1 is DFQATT and CDR2 is SNEGSKA (reference sequence). The CDR3 sequence is 15 residues long. The origin of this receptor is a man aged 25-45 years who received the YFV17D yellow fever vaccine. V is TRBV20-1 and J is TRBJ2-1; D gene ambiguous. The specimen was CD8+ T cells sorted from PBMCs, collected 45 days after the yellow fever booster vaccination. CDR3 sequence (DNA): TGCAGTGCTAGTATCGTGATTGAAGTCTACAATGAGCAGTTCTTC. Its protein product is CSASIVIEVYNEQFF.